These 21 T cell receptor beta chains were all obtained from the same sample, sequenced in a study of T cell changes during pregnancy in multiple sclerosis. Clones were read by immunoSEQ multiplex PCR, and TCRdb kept only the in-frame ones, dropping some. The sample comprises about 53,000 clones, around 91% of which are singletons, and under 6.5% rests with the top ten. The sample was peripheral blood, taken after pregnancy. These receptors all come from a female donor in good health, enrolled as a control in a pregnancy study.

The V call is TRBV11-3, the J call TRBJ2-1, with 9 bases lining up with TRBD1. CDR3 size: 17 residues. The J segment lost 1 base and the V segment lost 5 bases, leaving 9 bases of the junction unmatched. CDR1 and CDR2 (germline): SGHNT, YENEEA. The CDR3 sequence is CASSKRQGVRSYNEQFF. The CDR3 nucleotides are TGTGCCAGCAGCAAACGACAGGGGGTAAGATCCTACAATGAGCAGTTCTTC.

The chain is built from TRBV5-1 and TRBJ1-1; maybe TRBD1 (5 bases). There are 14 residues in the CDR3. Per germline, CDR1 SGHRS and CDR2 YFSETQ. Trimming cost V 2 bases and J 2 bases, with 10 bases left between them. This CDR3 reads CASSLGVGNTEAFF. The CDR3 DNA reads as TGCGCCAGCAGCTTAGGGGTTGGAAACACTGAAGCTTTCTTT.

This chain uses TRBV6-1 with TRBJ2-1; 11 nucleotides match TRBD2. V gave up 10 bases and J gave up 8 bases; unmatched junction bases: 13. This CDR3 region has 15 residues. The germline V gene encodes CDR1 MNHNS and CDR2 SASEGT. CDR3 in amino acids: CATGESSSGRDEQFF. The CDR3 DNA follows: TGTGCCACCGGCGAGAGTAGTAGCGGGAGGGATGAGCAGTTCTTC.

This chain joins TRBV5-5 and TRBJ2-3, with 12 bases matching TRBD2. CDR3 size: 15 residues. After removal of 4 bases from V and 5 bases from J, the junction contained 5 bases not matched to a gene. Germline V gene data show CDR1 as SGHKS and CDR2 as YYEKEE (reference sequence). CDR3 bases: TGTGCCAGCAGCCGGACTAGCGGGGAGGGAGATACGCAGTATTTT. This sequence encodes CASSRTSGEGDTQYF.

The chain employs TRBV10-1 and TRBJ2-7, with no clear D. CDR1 is WNHNN, CDR2 SYGVQD, per germline (reference sequence). V was shortened by 6 bases and J by 3 bases, with 15 bases between the two germline ends. The CDR3 totals 14 residues. The DNA for the CDR3 is TGCGCCAGCAGCCCCGTGCAATCCGGCTACGAGCAGTACTTC. It yields the protein CASSPVQSGYEQYF.

The chain uses TRBV6-5 and TRBJ2-3; the match to TRBD1 covers 7 bases. CDR1 is MNHEY and CDR2 is SVGAGI in the germline V gene. The CDR3 extends over 13 amino acids. Unmatched junction bases numbered 12, after V lost 6 bases and J lost 12 bases. The chain's CDR3 is CASRTGSEGLQYF. The CDR3 nucleotides read TGTGCCAGCAGGACAGGGTCTGAGGGTCTCCAGTATTTT.

The rearrangement joins TRBV6-5 to TRBJ2-7, with 7 positions matching TRBD1. This CDR3 contains 14 residues. Losses at the gene ends were 5 bases for V and 1 base for J; bases not matched to a gene: 5. Germline values: CDR1 MNHEY, CDR2 SVGAGI. The CDR3 DNA is TGTGCCAGCAGTCGACAGGGTCTATCCTACGAGCAGTACTTC. This codes for CASSRQGLSYEQYF.

The rearrangement joins TRBV6-5 to TRBJ1-5, with a tentative D call TRBD1 (6 bases). Trimming took 6 bases from V and 4 from J, leaving 13 bases between them. The CDR3 is 14 amino acids. Germline CDR1 reads MNHEY; CDR2 reads SVGAGI. CDR3 loop: CASSLTGINQPQHF. CDR3 nucleotide sequence: TGTGCCAGCAGCCTTACAGGGATTAATCAGCCCCAGCATTTT.

The chain couples TRBV9 to TRBJ1-1; TRBD1 agrees at 11 bases. With V trimmed by 3 bases and J by 7 bases, 2 bases remained unmatched. Germline assignment: CDR1 SGDLS and CDR2 YYNGEE. The length of the CDR3 is 13 residues. DNA of the CDR3: TGTGCCAGCAGCGCCGGGACAGGGGGTGAAGCTTTCTTT. Its translation: CASSAGTGGEAFF.

This chain uses TRBV7-2 with TRBJ2-7; TRBD1 agrees at 8 bases. Germline loops: CDR1 SGHTA, CDR2 FQGNSA. This CDR3 comprises 15 residues. Trimming took 4 bases from V and 0 from J; bases not matched to a gene: 5. CDR3 in amino acids: CASSSTGQASYEQYF. DNA for the CDR3: TGTGCCAGCAGCTCCACGGGACAGGCCTCCTACGAGCAGTACTTC.

The rearrangement links TRBV29-1 to TRBJ2-7; 9 bases fit TRBD2. This CDR3 has 13 residues. V shed 2 bases and J 8 bases; nucleotides not matched to a gene: 7. CDR1 and CDR2 from the germline V gene are SQVTM and ANQGSEA. CDR3 DNA: TGCAGCGTTGAATCTAGCGGGGCCATAAAGCAGTACTTC. Encoded protein: CSVESSGAIKQYF.

This chain connects TRBV9 to TRBJ2-2; the match to TRBD1 covers 8 bases. The length of the CDR3 is 18 residues. Germline values: CDR1 SGDLS, CDR2 YYNGEE. The ends lost 3 bases at V and 3 bases at J; junction bases unmatched: 13. The DNA for the CDR3 is TGTGCCAGCAGCGCCTCGAGGTCCAGGGGGCTGTACACCGGGGAGCTGTTTTTT. This sequence encodes CASSASRSRGLYTGELFF.

V gene TRBV7-2 combines with J gene TRBJ1-3, with a tentative D call TRBD1 (5 bases). Trimming took off 7 bases at V and 8 bases at J, with 12 bases between the two ends. Germline V gene data show CDR1 as SGHTA and CDR2 as FQGNSA. The CDR3 extends over 12 amino acids. This CDR3 reads CASMRGGDTIYF. For the CDR3, the DNA is TGTGCCAGCATGAGGGGCGGGGACACCATATATTTT.

The CDR3 DNA is TGTGCCAGCAGCCCGACTAGCGGGGGCACAGATACGCAGTATTTT. This encodes CASSPTSGGTDTQYF. V usage is TRBV6-4 and J usage is TRBJ2-3, with TRBD2 matching 11 bases. J lost 1 base, V lost 6 bases, and 3 bases had no gene match. Germline V gene lookup returns CDR1 MRHNA and CDR2 SNTAGT. The CDR3 covers 15 residues.

The chain couples TRBV19 to TRBJ1-3; no reliable D call. CDR1 is LNHDA and CDR2 is SQIVND in the germline V gene (reference sequence). The CDR3 consists of 10 residues. V was shortened by 10 bases and J by 6 bases, with 7 bases between the two germline ends. The CDR3, as DNA: TGTGCCACCGAGAAAAACACCATATATTTT. It translates to CATEKNTIYF.

This rearrangement joins TRBV7-6 to TRBJ2-1; D is uncertain. The CDR3 extends over 13 amino acids. The germline CDR1 and CDR2 sequences are SGHVS and FNYEAQ. With 8 bases removed from V and 2 bases from J, the gap between germline ends came to 10 bases. The DNA of the CDR3 is TGTGCCAGCGCGGAAAGCACCTACAATGAGCAGTTCTTC. It codes for CASAESTYNEQFF.

About this clone itself: One end of the junction does not line up with germline, which may come from a read error. The V gene is TRBV5-1, the J gene TRBJ2-2; tentatively, D is TRBD1 (5 bases). CDR3 size: 17 residues. Germline V lookup: CDR1 SGHRS, CDR2 YFSETQ. CDR3 residues: CTSSLYRVGLGAGELFF. In DNA form, the CDR3 reads TGCACCAGCAGCTTGTATCGAGTCGGGCTAGGGGCCGGGGAGCTGTTTTTT.

The V gene is TRBV5-1, the J gene TRBJ1-1; TRBD1 aligns across 8 bases. The V gene's germline CDR1 is SGHRS and CDR2 YFSETQ. There are 13 residues in the CDR3. Losses at the gene ends were 2 bases for V and 9 bases for J; bases not matched to a gene: 6. CDR3 in amino acids: CASSFDRGRQAFF. The CDR3 nucleotides read TGCGCCAGCAGCTTCGACAGGGGAAGGCAAGCTTTCTTT.

The rearrangement links TRBV5-1 to TRBJ2-5; perhaps TRBD2 as D (6 bases). Trimming removed 3 bases at V and 4 bases at J, with 16 bases between. Germline V gives CDR1 SGHRS, CDR2 YFSETQ. This CDR3 region has 15 residues. Here the CDR3 DNA reads TGCGCCAGCAGCTATGAAGGGGAGGAAGGAGAGACCCAGTACTTC. This gives the protein CASSYEGEEGETQYF. The full variable domain, rest sourced from reference TRBV5-1 and TRBJ2-5, is KAGVTQTPRYLIKTRGQQVTLSCSPISGHRSVSWYQQTPGQGLQFLFEYFSETQRNKGNFPGRFSGRQFSNSRSEMNVSTLELGDSALYLCASSYEGEEGETQYFGPGTRLLVL.

This chain joins TRBV9 and TRBJ2-1; D call uncertain. CDR1 SGDLS and CDR2 YYNGEE come from the germline V gene. The V and J ends lost 0 bases and 5 bases respectively, with 6 bases between them. The CDR3 sequence is 13 residues long. The CDR3 DNA sequence: TGTGCCAGCAGCGTAGCCACAAACAATGAGCAGTTCTTC. Its protein product is CASSVATNNEQFF.

The chain links TRBV13 to TRBJ2-7; 9 bases line up with TRBD2. The germline V gene encodes CDR1 PRHDT and CDR2 FYEKMQ (reference sequence). CDR3 length equals 13 residues. J gave up 6 bases and V 5 bases, and 5 bases lay outside the gene matches. The CDR3 reads CASSGSGRSEQYF. CDR3 coding DNA: TGTGCCAGCAGCGGTAGCGGGAGAAGCGAGCAGTACTTC.